The 5 T cell receptor beta chains below were found in one sample sequenced in a study of cytomegalovirus exposure and HLA in healthy donors. Profiled with immunoSEQ multiplex PCR; TCRdb holds only in-frame clones, not every one. The profile shows about 130,000 clones, roughly 79% of them singletons. The source material was PBMCs. These receptors all stem from a man aged 25 to 40 in good health and CMV-seropositive.

The rearrangement links TRBV7-3 to TRBJ2-1; D might be TRBD1 (6 bases). V shed 7 bases and J shed 6 bases, with 16 bases lying between them. Germline V lookup: CDR1 SGHTA, CDR2 FQGTGA. The CDR3 length is 14 residues. In DNA, the CDR3 is TGTGCCAGCACCGACCCGGGACAAGGCAATGAGCAGTTCTTC. Translating it yields CASTDPGQGNEQFF.

The CDR3: CSVDLAGGAYEQYF. The CDR3 bases are TGCAGCGTAGACCTAGCGGGGGGGGCCTACGAGCAGTACTTC. This chain links TRBV29-1 with TRBJ2-7; 12 nucleotides match TRBD2. The CDR3 length is 14 residues. CDR1 and CDR2 from the germline V gene are SQVTM and ANQGSEA. J was trimmed by 2 bases and V by 6 bases; bases with no gene match: 5.

This sequence joins TRBV5-1 and TRBJ2-1; weak D call: TRBD2 (5 bases). The CDR3 runs to 14 residues. The V and J ends lost 5 bases and 3 bases respectively, with 12 bases between them. Germline assignment: CDR1 SGHRS and CDR2 YFSETQ. For the CDR3, the DNA is TGCGCCAGCAGGTTACTTACTAGCTACAATGAGCAGTTCTTC. Translating it yields CASRLLTSYNEQFF.

This clone was observed a handful of times. This rearrangement joins TRBV6-6 to TRBJ2-2; a weak D match, TRBD1 (6 bases). The germline V and J ends were trimmed by 6 bases and 6 bases, with 14 bases remaining between them. The germline V gene encodes CDR1 MNHNY and CDR2 SVGAGI (reference sequence). The CDR3 is 14 amino acids. CDR3 sequence (DNA): TGTGCCAGCAGGTTATACAGGGAAGCCGGGGAGCTGTTTTTT. Its protein is CASRLYREAGELFF.

The gene calls are TRBV7-2 and TRBJ2-1; 8 bases match TRBD2. Trimming cost V 5 bases and J 12 bases; bases outside gene matches: 9. The CDR3 extends over 13 amino acids. Germline CDR1 is SGHTA and CDR2 is FQGNSA. The CDR3 nucleotides are TGTGCCAGCAGCCCAGACGGCGGGGGGCCGCAGTTCTTC. Its protein is CASSPDGGGPQFF. The variable domain in full, completed from reference TRBV7-2 and TRBJ2-1, reads GAGVSQSPSNKVTEKGKDVELRCDPISGHTALYWYRQSLGQGLEFLIYFQGNSAPDKSGLPSDRFSAERTGGSVSTLTIQRTQQEDSAVYLCASSPDGGGPQFFGPGTRLTVL.